This entry describes one T cell receptor (beta chain). Antigen: not known. This sample is part of a study of T cell responses to AZD1222 COVID-19 vaccine. General study results and limits: Spike-specific TCR depth and breadth grew after two AZD1222 doses.

The germline V and J ends were trimmed by 5 bases and 0 bases, with 11 bases remaining between them. Germline CDR1 SGHTA, CDR2 FQGTGA. The CDR3 totals 14 residues. Here immunoSEQ multiplex PCR was the method, and the copy in TCRdb shows in-frame clones only, minus some. The profile shows 150,000 or so clones, approximately 94% of them singletons. The clonotype originates from an adult in good health. The source material was peripheral blood, sampled on day 0 of AZD1222 vaccination. The chain carries TRBV7-3 and TRBJ2-7; D gene uncertain. CDR3: CASSTSGFSYEQYF. CDR3 bases: TGTGCCAGCAGCACATCAGGATTCTCCTACGAGCAGTACTTC. Based on the CDR3 plus reference TRBV7-3 and TRBJ2-7, the full variable domain is GAGVSQTPSNKVTEKGKYVELRCDPISGHTALYWYRQSLGQGPEFLIYFQGTGAADDSGLPNDRFFAVRPEGSVSTLKIQRTERGDSAVYLCASSTSGFSYEQYFGPGTRLTVT.